The next 2 T cell receptor beta chains were all read from a single sample in a study of beta chain features in type 1 diabetes. Study findings and constraints: Shorter TCRB CDR3s, moderately but significantly so, marked every one of the four CD4+ subsets in Type 1 diabetes patients.

Antigen specificity for these receptors is unknown. Sequencing targeted expressed TCRB transcripts, as all isolated RNA had been reverse transcribed. Measured with immunoSEQ multiplex PCR; TCRdb has only the in-frame clones, and not every one. The sample shows 40,000 to 50,000 clones, roughly 70% of them seen only once. The sequenced material came from Tregs from blood. The receptors derive from a man aged 25-45 years with type 1 diabetes. Some clones in this sample may be carry-over from other donors' samples.

The chain employs TRBV27 and TRBJ2-3; 9 bases align to TRBD1. This CDR3 contains 14 residues. With V trimmed by 6 bases and J by 3 bases, 4 bases remained unmatched. The germline gives CDR1 MNHEY, CDR2 SMNVEV (reference sequence). In DNA, the CDR3 is TGTGCCAGCAGAAGGGACAGGGTTACAGATACGCAGTATTTT. Its translation is CASRRDRVTDTQYF.

This chain uses TRBV18 with TRBJ1-2; 9 bases fit TRBD1. Germline V lookup: CDR1 KGHSH, CDR2 LQKENI. The CDR3 totals 14 residues. After removal of 3 bases from V and 10 bases from J, the junction contained 9 bases not matched to a gene. The CDR3 loop reads CASSPFGDRVDYTF. The CDR3 nucleotides read TGTGCCAGCTCACCCTTTGGGGACAGGGTCGACTACACCTTC.